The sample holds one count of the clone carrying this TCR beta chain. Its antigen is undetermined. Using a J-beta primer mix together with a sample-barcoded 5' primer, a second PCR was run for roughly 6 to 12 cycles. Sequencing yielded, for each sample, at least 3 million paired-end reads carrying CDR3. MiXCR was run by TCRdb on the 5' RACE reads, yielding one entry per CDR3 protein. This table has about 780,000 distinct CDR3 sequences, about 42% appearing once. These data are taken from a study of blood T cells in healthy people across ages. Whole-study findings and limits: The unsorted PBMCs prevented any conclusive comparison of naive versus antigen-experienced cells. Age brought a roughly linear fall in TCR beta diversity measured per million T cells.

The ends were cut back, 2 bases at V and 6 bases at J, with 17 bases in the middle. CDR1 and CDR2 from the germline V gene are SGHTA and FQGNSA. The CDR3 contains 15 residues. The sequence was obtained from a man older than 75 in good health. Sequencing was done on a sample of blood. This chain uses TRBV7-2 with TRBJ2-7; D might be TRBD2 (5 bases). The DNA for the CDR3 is TGTGCCAGCAGCTTATCTCGGACTCGGTCTTCCGAGCAGTACTTC. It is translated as CASSLSRTRSSEQYF.